This T cell receptor (beta chain) was captured in a study of OX40 agonist ivuxolimab in advanced cancers. Data came from immunoSEQ multiplex PCR; TCRdb stores just in-frame clones and leaves some out. The repertoire holds 65,000 to 90,000 clones, 92% seen once, with roughly 9.7% in the top ten. The V gene lost 0 bases and the J gene lost 3 bases, with 9 bases spanning the gap. This CDR3 is 14 amino acids long. Germline values: CDR1 LGHNA, CDR2 YSLEER. Here the sequenced sample was CD4+ or CD8+ T cells sorted from blood, taken in a trial of the OX40 agonist ivuxolimab. The clonotype comes from an adult with an advanced solid tumor such as melanoma, head and neck, liver or kidney cancer. The chain links TRBV4-3 to TRBJ2-7; D might be TRBD1 (5 bases). The CDR3 DNA reads as TGCGCCAGCAGCCAAGATCAAGGGGTCTACGAGCAGTACTTC. Translated, it gives CASSQDQGVYEQYF.